This record covers a single T cell receptor beta chain. No antigen is known for it. Unmatched junction bases numbered 5, after V lost 10 bases and J lost 0 bases. Germline V gives CDR1 MNHEY, CDR2 SMNVEV (reference sequence). The CDR3 has 14 amino acids. These data belong to a study of T cell responses to AZD1222 COVID-19 vaccine. Method: immunoSEQ multiplex PCR; TCRdb's copy keeps in-frame clones and lacks some. The table shows about 78,000 clones, with roughly nine tenths occurring only once. Broader study findings: Just six people given AZD1222 tested seropositive at baseline. Unmutated variant regions reportedly attract nearly half of all spike-specific TCRs. Clonal diversity may have been underestimated, and the donors were mostly white British, with more females than males.

The rearrangement links TRBV27 to TRBJ2-3; 9 bases are shared with TRBD2. This receptor was taken from an adult in good health. Sequencing used peripheral blood, obtained on day 0 of AZD1222 vaccination. CDR3 bases: TGTGCCACCAGACTAGCGGCTAGCACAGATACGCAGTATTTT. This codes for CATRLAASTDTQYF.